One and the same sample provided the 16 T cell receptor beta chains below, sequenced in a study of cytomegalovirus exposure and HLA in healthy donors. The PCR was carried out with 60 Vbeta primers and 13 Jbeta primers. Using immunoSEQ multiplex PCR, the repertoire was profiled, and TCRdb retains in-frame clones only, with some absent. The data contain about 67,000 clones, over 75% of them singletons. What was sequenced was PBMCs. Receptor source: a woman aged 25 to 45 in good health and CMV-seronegative.

The CDR3 coding sequence is TGTGCCAGCAGTGAAGGGCAGGACTATGGCTACACCTTC. Residues: CASSEGQDYGYTF. The V call is TRBV2, the J call TRBJ1-2, with D unresolved. V was pared by 1 base and J by 3 bases, with 6 bases between. This CDR3 spans 13 amino acids. CDR1 and CDR2 (germline): SNHLY, FYNNEI. Based on the CDR3 plus reference TRBV2 and TRBJ1-2, the full variable domain is EPEVTQTPSHQVTQMGQEVILRCVPISNHLYFYWYRQILGQKVEFLVSFYNNEISEKSEIFDDQFSVERPDGSNFTLKIRSTKLEDSAMYFCASSEGQDYGYTFGSGTRLTVV.

The CDR3 loop reads CASSSANSNQPQHF. The CDR3 region has the DNA TGTGCCAGCAGTTCAGCGAATAGCAATCAGCCCCAGCATTTT. This chain links TRBV7-9 with TRBJ1-5; unclear D gene. The CDR3 is 14 residues long. Germline loops: CDR1 SEHNR, CDR2 FQNEAQ (reference sequence). V was pared by 6 bases and J by 0 bases, with 9 bases between.

The rearrangement uses TRBV7-2 and TRBJ1-2; perhaps TRBD1 as D (6 bases). CDR3 length equals 14 residues. V lost 4 bases, J lost 6 bases, and 15 bases lay in between. Germline V gene data show CDR1 as SGHTA and CDR2 as FQGNSA. CDR3 bases: TGTGCCAGCAGCTCAACTCAGGGGATCAATGGCTACACCTTC. Translated, it gives CASSSTQGINGYTF.

The chain couples TRBV6-1 to TRBJ2-5; 10 positions agree with TRBD2. The CDR3 spans 15 residues. The V segment lost 4 bases and the J segment 0 bases; nucleotides outside the gene matches: 2. Germline V gene lookup returns CDR1 MNHNS and CDR2 SASEGT. The CDR3 spells CASSVTSGDQETQYF. The CDR3 coding sequence is TGTGCCAGCAGTGTAACTAGCGGGGACCAAGAGACCCAGTACTTC.

This chain connects TRBV30 to TRBJ1-2; maybe TRBD1 (6 bases). Trimming shortened V by 2 bases and J by 5 bases, and 18 bases separated the two germline ends. The CDR3 has 15 amino acids. Germline V gene data show CDR1 as GTSNPN and CDR2 as SVGIG (reference sequence). For the CDR3, the DNA is TGTGCCTGGAGTTCCGCAGGGGCGAGGGGGTATGGCTACACCTTC. This sequence encodes CAWSSAGARGYGYTF.

J is TRBJ2-3 and V is TRBV19; D uncertain. With 5 bases removed from V and 6 bases from J, the gap between germline ends came to 12 bases. The CDR3 spans 13 residues. The germline gives CDR1 LNHDA, CDR2 SQIVND (reference sequence). Here the CDR3 reads CASSPRLRDTQYF. In nucleotides, the CDR3 is TGTGCCAGTAGTCCCCGCCTGAGGGATACGCAGTATTTT.

The rearrangement uses TRBV6-5 and TRBJ2-2, with 8 nucleotides matching TRBD2. CDR1 and CDR2 (germline): MNHEY, SVGAGI. The CDR3 is made up of 15 amino acids. The junction had 5 bases not matched to a gene; V was cut back by 7 bases and J by 1 base. CDR3 amino acids: CASTFGGGNTGELFF. DNA of the CDR3: TGTGCCAGCACTTTCGGGGGGGGGAACACCGGGGAGCTGTTTTTT.

The V gene is TRBV4-2, the J gene TRBJ2-1; 7 positions match TRBD2. V was pared by 0 bases and J by 9 bases, with 8 bases of the junction left unmatched. Germline V gene data show CDR1 as LGHNA and CDR2 as YNFKEQ. The CDR3 totals 15 residues. The CDR3 region has the DNA TGTGCCAGCAGCCAAGAGCGGACTAGTGGTGGTGAGCAGTTCTTC. Translated, it gives CASSQERTSGGEQFF.

This clone was seen more than once but under ten times. This CDR3 is CASSLGVRGSPLHF. The CDR3 nucleotides are TGTGCCAGCAGCTTAGGGGTACGGGGTTCACCCCTCCACTTT. This sequence joins TRBV7-9 and TRBJ1-6; D is uncertain. V lost 1 base and J lost 9, with 10 bases in between. The germline CDR1 and CDR2 sequences are SEHNR and FQNEAQ (reference sequence). This CDR3 is 14 amino acids long. Full variable domain (outside the CDR3, taken from reference TRBV7-9 and TRBJ1-6): DTGVSQNPRHKITKRGQNVTFRCDPISEHNRLYWYRQTLGQGPEFLTYFQNEAQLEKSRLLSDRFSAERPKGSFSTLEIQRTEQGDSAMYLCASSLGVRGSPLHFGNGTRLTVT.

The V and J genes are TRBV4-1 and TRBJ2-7, with D maybe TRBD2 (5 bases). V gave up 0 bases and J gave up 3 bases, with 12 bases separating them. The CDR3 is 15 residues long. From germline, CDR1 is MGHRA and CDR2 YSYEKL. CDR3 amino acids: CASSQEGGPGYEQYF. For the CDR3, the DNA is TGCGCCAGCAGCCAAGAGGGCGGGCCGGGCTACGAGCAGTACTTC.

V and J are TRBV30 and TRBJ2-7, with TRBD1 identical over 8 bases. J lost 7 bases, V lost 0 bases, and 11 bases had no gene match. Germline V lookup: CDR1 GTSNPN, CDR2 SVGIG (reference sequence). CDR3 length equals 15 residues. CDR3 protein: CAWSVGWQGAREQYF. CDR3 sequence (DNA): TGTGCCTGGAGTGTAGGATGGCAGGGGGCGCGAGAGCAGTACTTC.

The V gene is TRBV2, the J gene TRBJ1-2, with TRBD1 matching over 11 bases. This CDR3 is built from 16 residues. The V segment lost 7 bases and the J segment 6 bases; nucleotides outside the gene matches: 13. CDR1 is SNHLY, CDR2 FYNNEI, per germline. The CDR3 spells CASNRGQGVSGDGYTF. CDR3 nucleotide sequence: TGTGCCAGCAATCGGGGACAGGGGGTTTCAGGAGATGGCTACACCTTC.

The rearrangement joins TRBV4-1 to TRBJ1-1; 8 positions agree with TRBD1. Germline V gene data show CDR1 as MGHRA and CDR2 as YSYEKL. The CDR3 runs to 16 residues. The V segment lost 1 base and the J segment 6 bases; nucleotides outside the gene matches: 10. CDR3 DNA sequence: TGCGCCAGCAGCCAAGGTCGACAGGGGCGTAAGTCTGAAGCTTTCTTT. This codes for CASSQGRQGRKSEAFF.

The CDR3 region has the DNA TGCGCCAGCAGCTTGGCATTGAACACTGAAGCTTTCTTT. This encodes CASSLALNTEAFF. V and J are TRBV5-1 and TRBJ1-1; D is uncertain. The ends were cut back, 0 bases at V and 0 bases at J, with 3 bases in the middle. This CDR3 spans 13 amino acids. In germline, CDR1 is SGHRS, CDR2 YFSETQ.

The V and J genes are TRBV15 and TRBJ2-7, with a tentative D call TRBD2 (5 bases). This CDR3 contains 14 residues. Germline V CDR1 and CDR2: LNHNV, YYDKDF (reference sequence). V was shortened by 1 base and J by 3 bases, with 10 bases between the two germline ends. The CDR3 region is CATSRGEGDYEQYF. In DNA, the CDR3 is TGTGCCACCAGCAGAGGTGAGGGAGACTACGAGCAGTACTTC. The entire variable domain, with the rest obtained from reference TRBV15 and TRBJ2-7, is as follows: DAMVIQNPRYQVTQFGKPVTLSCSQTLNHNVMYWYQQKSSQAPKLLFHYYDKDFNNEADTPDNFQSRRPNTSFCFLDIRSPGLGDTAMYLCATSRGEGDYEQYFGPGTRLTVT.

In regard to this clone: The CDR3 end shows no conserved phenylalanine or tryptophan, and so a read error is likely. The DNA is omitted, as the CDR3 cannot be located on it reliably, and the CDR3 follows TCRdb's listing. The CDR3 region is CASRLATGV. The chain recombines TRBV12-2 with TRBJ1-5. TRBV12-2 is classified as a pseudogene. The CDR3 region is 9 residues in length, termini included.